One sample yielded the 8 T cell receptor beta chains listed below, sequenced in a study of identical twins. In TCRdb, the 5' RACE reads were re-called with MiXCR into one record per CDR3 protein. Of about 890,000 distinct CDR3 sequences in the sample, 9% to 15% are singletons; the top ten hold around 1.5%. These same data were also listed under a study on yellow fever vaccine responses in identical twins.

Material for sequencing was PBMCs. The receptors were gathered from a woman between 18 and 29 years old in good health.

In its sample, this clonotype was seen a few times. The chain recombines TRBV12-3 or TRBV12-4 with TRBJ2-5, with D possibly matching TRBD2 (5 bases). V was clipped by 7 bases and J by 3 bases, with 18 bases between them. CDR3 length equals 15 residues. The CDR3 sequence: CASKIRGSAEETQYF. CDR3 sequence (DNA): TGTGCCAGCAAGATCCGGGGTTCTGCAGAAGAGACCCAGTACTTC.

Only a few counts were recorded for this clonotype. V is TRBV29-1 and J is TRBJ1-3; TRBD1 matches at 7 bases. CDR3 length equals 15 residues. Looked up from germline, CDR1 is SQVTM and CDR2 is ANQGSEA. The V gene end was trimmed by 5 bases and the J gene end by 4 bases; junction bases not matched to a gene: 11. The chain's CDR3 is CSVRTGEPFGNTIYF. DNA for the CDR3: TGCAGCGTTCGGACAGGCGAACCGTTCGGAAACACCATATATTTT.

The V and J genes are TRBV12-3 or TRBV12-4 and TRBJ2-1; 7 positions agree with TRBD2. This CDR3 spans 15 amino acids. V lost 2 bases to trimming and J lost 6 bases; unmatched junction nucleotides: 7. DNA for the CDR3: TGTGCCAGCAGTTTACGGGGCGGGAGAATCAATGAGCAGTTCTTC. Amino acid sequence: CASSLRGGRINEQFF.

This clonotype was observed a few times. V usage is TRBV5-1 and J usage is TRBJ2-3; D is perhaps TRBD2 (6 bases). V was pared by 3 bases and J by 0 bases, with 11 bases between. The length of the CDR3 is 15 residues. Germline CDR1 SGHRS, CDR2 YFSETQ. The CDR3 reads CASSSGVASTDTQYF. The CDR3 region has the DNA TGCGCCAGCAGCTCGGGAGTCGCCAGCACAGATACGCAGTATTTT.

This clonotype came up many times. The chain is built from TRBV20-1 and TRBJ2-2; D gene unclear. The CDR3 runs 14 residues. Germline CDR1 reads DFQATT; CDR2 reads SNEGSKA (reference sequence). V was pared by 0 bases and J by 7 bases, with 12 bases between. The CDR3 DNA follows: TGCAGTGCTAGAGATGCGACGGTCCTCGGGGAGCTGTTTTTT. As protein: CSARDATVLGELFF.

This clonotype was observed a few times. This chain joins TRBV24-1 and TRBJ2-1; D remains unclear. V lost 5 bases and J lost 4, with 11 bases in between. The CDR3 has 14 amino acids. CDR1 is KGHDR, CDR2 SFDVKD, per germline. The CDR3, as DNA: TGTGCCACCAGTGGTCAGACTTCGTACAATGAGCAGTTCTTC. It specifies CATSGQTSYNEQFF.

This clonotype was observed a few times. CDR3 bases: TGTGCCAGCAGCCCCGCCGGACTAGTAGCTACAGATACGCAGTATTTT. This codes for CASSPAGLVATDTQYF. This chain connects TRBV3-1 to TRBJ2-3; 7 bases agree with TRBD2. Trimming cost V 4 bases and J 3 bases; bases outside gene matches: 10. CDR1 is LGHDT, CDR2 YNNKEL, per germline (reference sequence). The CDR3 totals 16 residues.

This clonotype was seen a few times. The chain's CDR3 is CASSRGAGSYNEQFF. DNA for the CDR3: TGTGCCAGCAGCCGGGGGGCTGGCTCCTACAATGAGCAGTTCTTC. V is TRBV5-6 and J is TRBJ2-1; TRBD2 might be the D (7 bases). Trimming removed 4 bases from V and 0 bases from J, with 11 bases in between. The CDR3 loop spans 15 amino acids. The germline gives CDR1 SGHDT, CDR2 YYEEEE.